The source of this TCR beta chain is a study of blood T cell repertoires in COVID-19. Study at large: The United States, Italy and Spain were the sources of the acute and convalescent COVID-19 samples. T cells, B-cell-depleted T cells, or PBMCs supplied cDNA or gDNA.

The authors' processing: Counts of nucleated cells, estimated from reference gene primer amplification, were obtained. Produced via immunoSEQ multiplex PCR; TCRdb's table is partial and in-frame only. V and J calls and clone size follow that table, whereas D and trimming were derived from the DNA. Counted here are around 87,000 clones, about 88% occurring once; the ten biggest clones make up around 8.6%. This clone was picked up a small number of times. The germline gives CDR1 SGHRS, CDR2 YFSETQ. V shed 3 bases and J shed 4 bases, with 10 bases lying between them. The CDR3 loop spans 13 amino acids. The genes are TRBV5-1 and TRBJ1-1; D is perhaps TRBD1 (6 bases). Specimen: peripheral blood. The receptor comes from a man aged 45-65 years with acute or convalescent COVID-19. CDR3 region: CASSSGVGTEAFF. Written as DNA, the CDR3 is TGCGCCAGCAGCTCAGGGGTGGGCACTGAAGCTTTCTTT. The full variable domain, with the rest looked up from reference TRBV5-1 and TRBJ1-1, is KAGVTQTPRYLIKTRGQQVTLSCSPISGHRSVSWYQQTPGQGLQFLFEYFSETQRNKGNFPGRFSGRQFSNSRSEMNVSTLELGDSALYLCASSSGVGTEAFFGQGTRLTVV.